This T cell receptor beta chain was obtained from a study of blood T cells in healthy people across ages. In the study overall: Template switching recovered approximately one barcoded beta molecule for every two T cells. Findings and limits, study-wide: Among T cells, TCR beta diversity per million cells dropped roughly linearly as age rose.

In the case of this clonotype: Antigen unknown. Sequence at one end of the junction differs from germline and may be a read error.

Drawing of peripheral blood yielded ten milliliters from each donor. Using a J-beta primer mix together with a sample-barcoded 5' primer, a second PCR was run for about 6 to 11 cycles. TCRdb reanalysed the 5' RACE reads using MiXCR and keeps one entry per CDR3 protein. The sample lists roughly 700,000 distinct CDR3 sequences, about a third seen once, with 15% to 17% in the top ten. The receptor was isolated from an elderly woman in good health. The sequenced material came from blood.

The CDR3 nucleotides are TGCGCCAGCAGCTTGGGACAGCGGCCCGCGGGTGAAGAACTGTTTTTT. Protein: CASSLGQRPAGEELFF. V and J are TRBV5-1 and TRBJ1-4, with D tentatively TRBD1 (5 bases). Per the germline V gene, CDR1 is SGHRS and CDR2 is YFSETQ. The CDR3 spans 16 residues.